The 28 T cell receptor beta chains in this list originate from one sample, sequenced in a study of T cells in Graves' hyperthyroidism and ophthalmopathy (dated by TCRdb to about 2019). The protocol used for the library was multiplex PCR. Sequencing took place on an Illumina HiSeq 2000. TCR beta CDR3 regions were amplified from RNA transcripts. The first round of RT-PCR for the TCR CDR3 was performed with the HTBI primer set and the Qiagen OneStep RT-PCR kit. The public reads were reprocessed in TCRdb via fastp at Q25 and MiXCR, keeping in-frame beta chains. When rows share a CDR3 protein, they turn into one entry using the most common DNA and genes. The sample table shows roughly 200,000 distinct CDR3 sequences, and approximately 20% are seen once. Approximately 40% of the sample belongs to the ten largest clones. Sequenced: blood. Source of these receptors: a man in his forties with Graves' hyperthyroidism.

The V gene is TRBV20-1, the J gene TRBJ2-3; 7 bases map to TRBD2. In germline, CDR1 is DFQATT, CDR2 SNEGSKA (reference sequence). The CDR3 extends over 14 amino acids. After removal of 3 bases from V and 2 bases from J, the junction contained 5 bases not matched to a gene. CDR3 sequence (DNA): TGCAGTGCTAGGGGCGGGAGCAACACAGATACGCAGTATTTT. Its translation: CSARGGSNTDTQYF.

The chain recombines TRBV7-8 with TRBJ2-3, with D perhaps TRBD2 (6 bases). This CDR3 comprises 14 residues. V lost 5 bases and J 2 bases, leaving 11 bases between the germline ends. From germline, CDR1 is SGHVS and CDR2 FQNEAQ. The CDR3 loop reads CASSRAGLTDTQYF. CDR3 DNA: TGTGCCAGCAGCCGGGCGGGGCTCACAGATACGCAGTATTTT.

J is TRBJ1-4 and V is TRBV4-1; D is uncertain. The CDR3 contains 17 residues. Germline CDR1 and CDR2: MGHRA and YSYEKL. The V end was cut by 4 bases, the J end by 7 bases, with 22 bases between. Here the CDR3 reads CASSPRYRGGSIEKLFF. The CDR3 DNA reads TGCGCCAGCAGCCCCCGTTACCGGGGTGGTTCGATTGAAAAACTGTTTTTT.

Points on this clonotype: The conserved final phenylalanine or tryptophan is absent from the CDR3, which likely points to a read error. V is TRBV5-1 and J is TRBJ2-5, with 8 bases that match TRBD1. V lost 4 bases to trimming and J lost 1 base; unmatched junction nucleotides: 6. CDR1 and CDR2 from the germline V gene are SGHRS and YFSETQ. The CDR3 spans 15 residues. The CDR3 DNA reads as TGCGCCAGCAGCCCGACAGGGGTCCTCCAAGAGACCCAGTACTTA. It encodes CASSPTGVLQETQYL.

This clonotype has only a few counts. Possible read error: a much larger clone is one base away. V gene TRBV18 combines with J gene TRBJ2-7; 7 bases match TRBD2. Germline CDR1 is KGHSH and CDR2 is LQKENI. The junction had 7 bases not matched to a gene; V was cut back by 4 bases and J by 4 bases. This CDR3 has 14 residues. CDR3 residues: CASSLTSDDYEQYF. CDR3 DNA: TGTGCCAGCTCACTTACTAGCGATGATTACGAGCAGTACTTC.

This clonotype was detected ten times or more. The chain carries TRBV20-1 and TRBJ2-1; D may be TRBD2 (7 bases). CDR3 size: 19 residues. Germline CDR1 reads DFQATT; CDR2 reads SNEGSKA (reference sequence). V lost 4 bases and J 2 bases, leaving 27 bases between the germline ends. The CDR3 sequence: CSATPAPGGQREPYNEQFF. The CDR3 DNA sequence: TGCAGTGCTACCCCGGCGCCGGGGGGCCAGCGTGAACCCTACAATGAGCAGTTCTTC.

The chain links TRBV20-1 to TRBJ1-2, with D possibly being TRBD1 (5 bases). Trimming pared 4 bases from V and 3 bases from J, leaving 15 bases between. Germline V gene lookup returns CDR1 DFQATT and CDR2 SNEGSKA (reference sequence). CDR3 length equals 14 residues. CDR3 in DNA: TGCAGTGCTACCCGTCCAGGGAGGTACTATGGCTACACCTTC. This translates into CSATRPGRYYGYTF.

This sequence joins TRBV18 and TRBJ2-7, with 8 positions matching TRBD1. The germline V gene encodes CDR1 KGHSH and CDR2 LQKENI. The CDR3 is 15 residues long. V was pared by 3 bases and J by 1 base, with 5 bases of the junction left unmatched. The CDR3 is CASSPPGTGSYEQYF. CDR3 DNA sequence: TGTGCCAGCTCACCCCCCGGGACAGGTTCCTACGAGCAGTACTTC.

Only a few counts were recorded for this clonotype. The chain has TRBV7-9 and TRBJ2-2; either TRBD1 or TRBD2 may supply D (5 bases each). This CDR3 has 15 amino acids. With 3 bases removed from V and 3 bases from J, the gap between germline ends came to 11 bases. Germline lookup yields CDR1 SEHNR and CDR2 FQNEAQ (reference sequence). CDR3 amino acids: CASSFLGRDTGELFF. As DNA, the CDR3 is TGTGCCAGCAGCTTTTTGGGACGAGACACCGGGGAGCTGTTTTTT.

The chain is built from TRBV7-3 and TRBJ2-2; the D gene could be TRBD1 or TRBD2 (5 bases each). V was trimmed by 5 bases and J by 6 bases, leaving 10 bases between them. Looked up from germline, CDR1 is SGHTA and CDR2 is FQGTGA. The CDR3 totals 13 residues. CDR3 nucleotide sequence: TGTGCCAGCAGCCGCCGGGACGCCGGGGAGCTGTTTTTT. Translation: CASSRRDAGELFF. The whole variable domain, filled in from reference TRBV7-3 and TRBJ2-2, reads GAGVSQTPSNKVTEKGKYVELRCDPISGHTALYWYRQSLGQGPEFLIYFQGTGAADDSGLPNDRFFAVRPEGSVSTLKIQRTERGDSAVYLCASSRRDAGELFFGEGSRLTVL.

The V call is TRBV4-3, the J call TRBJ2-7; D might be TRBD1 (6 bases). The germline V gene has CDR1 LGHNA and CDR2 YSLEER. The CDR3 totals 16 residues. The germline V and J ends were trimmed by 0 bases and 4 bases, with 16 bases remaining between them. This chain's CDR3 is CASSQEGQGLRYEQYF. The CDR3 DNA follows: TGCGCCAGCAGCCAAGAAGGGCAGGGGCTGCGTTACGAGCAGTACTTC.

This clonotype was seen at least ten times. The chain recombines TRBV2 with TRBJ2-7; TRBD1 agrees at 12 bases. The V gene end was trimmed by 6 bases and the J gene end by 4 bases; junction bases not matched to a gene: 10. The CDR3 loop spans 16 amino acids. Germline CDR1 is SNHLY and CDR2 is FYNNEI. CDR3 sequence (DNA): TGTGCCAGCAGCCCCCTAGGGGACAGGGGGCTTTACGAGCAGTACTTC. Encoded protein: CASSPLGDRGLYEQYF.

In this sample, this clonotype turned up many times. The chain links TRBV30 to TRBJ2-2; 10 nucleotides match TRBD2. The CDR3 is 16 residues long. Trimming at V came to 1 base and at J to 4 bases, leaving 6 bases not matched to a gene. Germline CDR1 is GTSNPN and CDR2 is SVGIG (reference sequence). Here the CDR3 reads CAWSEASGGPTGELFF. CDR3 DNA sequence: TGTGCCTGGAGTGAGGCTAGCGGGGGACCCACCGGGGAGCTGTTTTTT.

This clonotype was seen only a few times. This chain uses TRBV4-1 with TRBJ2-7; no definite D call. The CDR3 extends over 14 amino acids. The germline V gene has CDR1 MGHRA and CDR2 YSYEKL. V was pared by 3 bases and J by 0 bases, with 9 bases between. The CDR3, as DNA: TGCGCCAGCAGCCAGCCAACCCCCTCCTACGAGCAGTACTTC. This codes for CASSQPTPSYEQYF.

As to this clonotype: This may come from a read error, since a much larger clone is one base off. The chain carries TRBV20-1 and TRBJ2-7; D could derive from TRBD1 or TRBD2 (6 bases each). The germline V and J ends were trimmed by 3 bases and 5 bases, with 23 bases remaining between them. The CDR3 contains 16 residues. Germline values: CDR1 DFQATT, CDR2 SNEGSKA (reference sequence). As DNA, the CDR3 is TGCAGTGCTAGGGCCTCCGGAGGGGGTGGTGTCAACGAGCAGTACTTC. The encoded protein is CSARASGGGGVNEQYF.

This clonotype was observed many times. The chain links TRBV30 to TRBJ2-6; D gene ambiguous. Germline V gives CDR1 GTSNPN, CDR2 SVGIG (reference sequence). This CDR3 is 15 amino acids long. The ends were cut back, 0 bases at V and 0 bases at J, with 6 bases in the middle. CDR3 nucleotides: TGTGCCTGGAGTGTTATACGCTCTGGGGCCAACGTCCTGACTTTC. This encodes CAWSVIRSGANVLTF.

The rearrangement links TRBV7-9 to TRBJ1-6; possibly TRBD1 for D (6 bases). The CDR3 consists of 17 residues. Trimming removed 6 bases at V and 6 bases at J, with 21 bases between. The germline V gene encodes CDR1 SEHNR and CDR2 FQNEAQ (reference sequence). The CDR3 protein is CASSQIGPGEGNSPLHF. The CDR3 DNA reads as TGTGCCAGCAGTCAAATTGGTCCAGGGGAGGGTAATTCACCCCTCCACTTT.

This clonotype was seen only a few times. The chain uses TRBV4-3 and TRBJ1-4; tentative D call: TRBD1 (5 bases). V was clipped by 1 base and J by 7 bases, with 16 bases between them. Germline CDR1 reads LGHNA; CDR2 reads YSLEER. The CDR3 length is 16 residues. CDR3 sequence: CASSQVPGAGGEKLFF. In DNA, the CDR3 is TGCGCCAGCAGCCAAGTGCCGGGCGCCGGGGGTGAAAAACTGTTTTTT.

Points on this clonotype: One base away lies a much larger clone, so this may be a sequencing read error. The V call is TRBV11-2, the J call TRBJ2-5, with D perhaps matching TRBD1 or TRBD2 (5 bases each). The CDR3 is 17 residues long. In germline, CDR1 is SGHAT, CDR2 FQNNGV. CDR3 sequence (DNA): TGTGCCGGCAGCTTAGAACCCGGGACGGGTTATGTGGAGACCCAGTACTTC. It translates to CAGSLEPGTGYVETQYF.

This clonotype was picked up many times. The chain has TRBV6-4 and TRBJ2-7; D gene ambiguous. The V and J ends lost 2 bases and 0 bases respectively, with 5 bases between them. From germline, CDR1 is MRHNA and CDR2 SNTAGT. There are 13 residues in the CDR3. CDR3 coding DNA: TGTGCCAGCAGTGACCTCAGCTCCTACGAGCAGTACTTC. Amino acid sequence: CASSDLSSYEQYF.

This clonotype was recorded a few times. The chain links TRBV6-9 to TRBJ2-7; D gene ambiguous. The CDR3 is 15 amino acids. Trimming took off 2 bases at V and 0 bases at J, with 11 bases between the two ends. The germline V gene has CDR1 MNHGY and CDR2 SVAAGI. CDR3 sequence reads: CASSYRSTPSYEQYF. Written as DNA, the CDR3 is TGTGCCAGCAGTTATAGATCCACCCCCTCCTACGAGCAGTACTTC.

In its sample, this clonotype was seen a few times. CDR3 DNA sequence: TGCGCCAGCAGCCAGCAAACGAGCATGCAGGGGGCCGGAGATACGCAGTATTTT. Its protein product is CASSQQTSMQGAGDTQYF. V and J are TRBV4-1 and TRBJ2-3, with 8 nucleotides matching TRBD1. The CDR3 runs to 18 residues. The V gene's germline CDR1 is MGHRA and CDR2 YSYEKL. After removal of 3 bases from V and 5 bases from J, the junction contained 16 bases not matched to a gene.

This clonotype came up many times. The chain combines TRBV28 with TRBJ2-5, with D perhaps matching TRBD2 (6 bases). This CDR3 contains 15 residues. The V end was cut by 6 bases, the J end by 6 bases, with 20 bases between. The germline V gene has CDR1 MDHEN and CDR2 SYDVKM. CDR3 coding DNA: TGTGCCAGCAGCACGTCGTGGGGGAGGACAAAGACCCAGTACTTC. Amino acids: CASSTSWGRTKTQYF.

The table lists this clonotype with many counts. The J gene is TRBJ2-5, the V gene TRBV20-1; D call uncertain. CDR1 DFQATT and CDR2 SNEGSKA come from the germline V gene (reference sequence). Trimming cost V 0 bases and J 4 bases, with 6 bases left between them. CDR3 size: 12 residues. As DNA, the CDR3 is TGCAGTGCTAGAGATGCCACAGAGACCCAGTACTTC. Translation gives CSARDATETQYF.

This clonotype was observed at least ten times. The chain couples TRBV5-6 to TRBJ2-7; D gene ambiguous. The CDR3 is made up of 17 amino acids. Trimming pared 0 bases from V and 3 bases from J, leaving 19 bases between. The V gene's germline CDR1 is SGHDT and CDR2 YYEEEE. CDR3 loop: CASSLGAGPDDFYEQYF. The CDR3 DNA sequence: TGTGCCAGCAGCTTGGGTGCTGGGCCGGACGACTTCTACGAGCAGTACTTC.

This clonotype was counted many times. The chain combines TRBV5-1 with TRBJ1-2; perhaps TRBD1 as D (6 bases). V lost 4 bases and J 2 bases, leaving 12 bases between the germline ends. The CDR3 consists of 14 residues. Germline loops: CDR1 SGHRS, CDR2 YFSETQ. The CDR3: CASSTGTWNYGYTF. The CDR3 bases are TGCGCCAGCAGCACAGGGACGTGGAACTATGGCTACACCTTC. The full variable domain, in which reference TRBV5-1 and TRBJ1-2 provide the parts outside the CDR3, is KAGVTQTPRYLIKTRGQQVTLSCSPISGHRSVSWYQQTPGQGLQFLFEYFSETQRNKGNFPGRFSGRQFSNSRSEMNVSTLELGDSALYLCASSTGTWNYGYTFGSGTRLTVV.

The table lists this clonotype with many counts. This rearrangement joins TRBV7-9 to TRBJ1-6, with a weak D call TRBD1 (5 bases). Germline-derived CDR1 and CDR2 are SEHNR and FQNEAQ (reference sequence). The germline V and J ends were trimmed by 3 bases and 14 bases, with 17 bases remaining between them. This CDR3 spans 14 amino acids. The CDR3 DNA is TGTGCCAGCAGCTTCACAGGCCTCCAATTCACCCTCCACTTT. Translated: CASSFTGLQFTLHF.

On this clonotype: It may be a read error: a sequence one base away is much more abundant. This chain connects TRBV7-9 to TRBJ2-1; either TRBD1 or TRBD2 may supply D (5 bases each). Germline loops: CDR1 SEHNR, CDR2 FQNEAQ (reference sequence). V gave up 5 bases and J gave up 2 bases, with 13 bases separating them. The CDR3 consists of 15 residues. The CDR3 here is CASSLRDGTYNEQFF. CDR3 in DNA: TGTGCCAGCAGCCTCCGGGACGGGACCTACAATGAGCAGTTCTTC.